Listed below are T cell receptor beta chains from one sample, sequenced in a study of blood T cell repertoires in COVID-19. Method: immunoSEQ multiplex PCR; TCRdb's copy keeps in-frame clones and lacks some. The sample shows around 77,000 clones, 85% of them seen only once. The sample consisted of peripheral blood. These receptor sequences come from a man at least 80 years old with acute or convalescent COVID-19. The CDR3 runs from the conserved cysteine through the conserved F or W. Each record gives: clone size, J gene, V gene, D gene, CDR3 DNA, CDR3 protein. D genes are given only for firm matches. Some rows have no size entry. The others give once, few or many, or a class for an expanded clone.

-	TRBJ2-7	TRBV18	TRBD1	TGTGCCAGCTCACCGGGGGACAGGGGCAGGGAGCAGTACTTC	CASSPGDRGREQYF
-	TRBJ2-3	TRBV10-3	-	TGTGCCATCAGCACCTCAGGGTGGAGTGGGACAGATACGCAGTATTTT	CAISTSGWSGTDTQYF
-	TRBJ1-1	TRBV6-2/TRBV6-3	-	TGTGCCAGCAGTTACCTGGGGGGTACCACTGAAGCTTTCTTT	CASSYLGGTTEAFF
-	TRBJ2-1	TRBV6-2/TRBV6-3	TRBD2	TGTGCCAGCAGTTCCACTAGCGGGAGTCGGTCTGAGCAGTTCTTC	CASSSTSGSRSEQFF
-	TRBJ2-3	TRBV7-8	TRBD2	TGTGCCAGCAGCTTAAGCGGGACTAGCGGGGGGGCCGCAGATACGCAGTATTTT	CASSLSGTSGGAADTQYF
-	TRBJ1-1	TRBV27	-	TGTGCCAGCAGTTTCCAGGGTGCAGCATTGAACACTGAAGCTTTCTTT	CASSFQGAALNTEAFF
-	TRBJ1-3	TRBV29-1	-	TGCAGCGTGCACTCAGGGGAATGGGGGAACACCATATATTTT	CSVHSGEWGNTIYF
-	TRBJ1-1	TRBV9	TRBD1	TGTGCCAGCAGCGTAGGATTCCAGGGGGGCGGTACGGACACTGAAGCTTTCTTT	CASSVGFQGGGTDTEAFF
-	TRBJ2-2	TRBV7-6	TRBD2	TGTGCCAGCACCATAAACCCCGCTGGGGGGGGGAACACCGGGGAGCTGTTTTTT	CASTINPAGGGNTGELFF
-	TRBJ2-7	TRBV6-2/TRBV6-3	TRBD2	TGTGCCAGCAGTTACCCAGGACTAGCCTGGAGCTCCTACGAGCAGTACTTC	CASSYPGLAWSSYEQYF
-	TRBJ2-3	TRBV2	TRBD2	TGTGCCAGCGCCGCGACTAGCGGAACAGATACGCAGTATTTT	CASAATSGTDTQYF
-	TRBJ2-4	TRBV18	TRBD1	TGTGCCAGCTCACCACAAAGGACAGGGGGCGCATTGAACATTCAGTACTTC	CASSPQRTGGALNIQYF
-	TRBJ2-3	TRBV7-2	-	TGTGCCAGCAGCACGGGACTCCCGACAGATACGCAGTATTTT	CASSTGLPTDTQYF
-	TRBJ2-3	TRBV7-9	-	TGTGCCAGCAGCTTAGTAGGGGATAGGGATACGCAGTATTTT	CASSLVGDRDTQYF
-	TRBJ2-7	TRBV5-1	-	TGCGCCAGCAGCTTGGAACAGGGCCGGGGGCAGTACTTC	CASSLEQGRGQYF
once	TRBJ2-6	TRBV5-5	TRBD1	TGTGCCAGCAGCTTACTAATTCCGGGACAGTTTAGCTCTGGGGCCAACGTCCTGACTTTC	CASSLLIPGQFSSGANVLTF
once	TRBJ2-7	TRBV14	TRBD1	TGTGCCAGCAGCCAACTCAGGACAGGGTCGCGGGAGCAGTACTTC	CASSQLRTGSREQYF
-	TRBJ1-5	TRBV18	-	TGTGCCAGCTCATCAACCCTAGGGGAGGGAAGTCAGCCCCAGCATTTT	CASSSTLGEGSQPQHF
-	TRBJ1-2	TRBV5-1	TRBD1	TGCGCCAGCAGCTTGTCCCGGGACAGGCCTGATGGCTACACCTTC	CASSLSRDRPDGYTF
-	TRBJ1-2	TRBV30	-	TGTGCCTGGAGAAGGAGAGTTGCTAACTATGGCTACACCTTC	CAWRRRVANYGYTF
-	TRBJ1-5	TRBV19	-	TGTGCCAGTACCACTACAGGGACTCAGCCCCAGCATTTT	CASTTTGTQPQHF
few	TRBJ2-3	TRBV7-6	TRBD1	TGTGCCAGCAGCTCGGACAGGGACCGACCCGGGGCAGATACGCAGTATTTT	CASSSDRDRPGADTQYF
-	TRBJ2-3	TRBV12-1	-	TGTGCCAGCAGCGGGACTAGCGGGAGGGAAGGCGGGACAGATACGCAGTATTTT	CASSGTSGREGGTDTQYF
-	TRBJ1-3	TRBV7-8	-	TGTGCCAGCAGCGCCCGACTATCCGGAGCTGGAAACACCATATATTTT	CASSARLSGAGNTIYF
-	TRBJ2-6	TRBV11-2	TRBD1	TGTGCCAGCAGCCCACTGCGGACAGGCAACGTCCTGACTTTC	CASSPLRTGNVLTF
once	TRBJ1-5	TRBV7-2	-	TGTGCCAGCAGCTTAGATCGGGACACTAATCAGCCCCAGCATTTT	CASSLDRDTNQPQHF
once	TRBJ1-1	TRBV6-5	-	TGTGCCAGCAGTTACTCGGGGGGGAGCACTGAAGCTTTCTTT	CASSYSGGSTEAFF
-	TRBJ2-1	TRBV11-2	TRBD2	TGTGCCAGCAGCCCTAGCGGGAGGTGGAATGAGCAGTTCTTC	CASSPSGRWNEQFF
-	TRBJ2-7	TRBV7-2	-	TGTGCCAGCAGCCTCCGGAGTTTCTCCGACGAGCAGTACTTC	CASSLRSFSDEQYF
-	TRBJ2-1	TRBV7-2	TRBD1	TGTGCCAGCAGCCTCCGACAGGGCAACAATGAGCAGTTCTTC	CASSLRQGNNEQFF
medium-sized	TRBJ2-7	TRBV5-6	-	TGTGCCAGCAGCTTGGCCGTAGGGGGCTACGAGCAGTACTTC	CASSLAVGGYEQYF
-	TRBJ2-5	TRBV6-5	-	TGTGCCAGCACCCGAGGGGGTAGGGGAGAGACCCAGTACTTC	CASTRGGRGETQYF
-	TRBJ1-2	TRBV12-1	-	TGTGCCAGCAGCTTACCCCAGGGGGCGGACTATGGCTACACCTTC	CASSLPQGADYGYTF
-	TRBJ1-6	TRBV6-5	-	TGTGCCAGTCACGACAGTTACAATTCACCCCTCCACTTT	CASHDSYNSPLHF
once	TRBJ1-4	TRBV27	TRBD1	TGTGCCAGCAGTTCCCAGGGGGATGAAAAACTGTTTTTT	CASSSQGDEKLFF
-	TRBJ2-1	TRBV7-8	-	TGTGCCAGCAGCGCCCGTAGAGGCGGGGGCTGGAGTGAGCAGTTCTTC	CASSARRGGGWSEQFF
-	TRBJ2-2	TRBV6-5	-	TGTGCCAGCAGTACAAAGCGGGTTAGCACCGGGGAGCTGTTTTTT	CASSTKRVSTGELFF
-	TRBJ1-1	TRBV19	-	TGTGCCAGTAGTATAACCTACAGGGCGACTGAAGCTTTCTTT	CASSITYRATEAFF
few	TRBJ2-7	TRBV30	TRBD2	TGTGCCTGGAGTCATGCTAGCGGGGACCACGAGCAGTACTTC	CAWSHASGDHEQYF
-	TRBJ2-5	TRBV7-9	-	TGTGCCAGCAGCTTAGTCAGTGTGCCCCAAGAGACCCAGTACTTC	CASSLVSVPQETQYF
few	TRBJ2-7	TRBV14	TRBD1	TGTGCCAGCAGCCAAGATTTCGTAGGGACAGGGGGCTACGAGCAGTACTTC	CASSQDFVGTGGYEQYF
-	TRBJ2-7	TRBV3-1/TRBV3-2	TRBD2	TGTGCCAGCAGCCAGGGCCCTAGCGGTTACGAGCAGTACTTC	CASSQGPSGYEQYF
-	TRBJ2-7	TRBV6-1	-	TGTGCCAGCAGTGAACGGACAGCCTACGAGCAGTACTTC	CASSERTAYEQYF
-	TRBJ1-1	TRBV18	-	TGTGCCAGCTCACCAGGGGAGGACACTGAAGCTTTCTTT	CASSPGEDTEAFF
-	TRBJ2-5	TRBV11-2	TRBD2	TGTGCCAGCAGCTTAGCCCGCGGGGGGTTAGAGACCCAGTACTTC	CASSLARGGLETQYF
-	TRBJ1-1	TRBV29-1	-	TGCAGCGTTCAAACCTTAAGCTACGGGAACACTGAAGCTTTCTTT	CSVQTLSYGNTEAFF
-	TRBJ2-1	TRBV4-1	TRBD1	TGCGCCAGCAGCCAAGTCCGACAGGGGTACAATGAGCAGTTCTTC	CASSQVRQGYNEQFF
few	TRBJ2-1	TRBV19	TRBD1	TGTGCCAGTAGTATAGGGACAGGGGTACCCTCTTACAATGAGCAGTTCTTC	CASSIGTGVPSYNEQFF
-	TRBJ2-7	TRBV10-3	-	TGTGCCATCAGTGAGGGCGGAGGGAGCTCCTACGAGCAGTACTTC	CAISEGGGSSYEQYF